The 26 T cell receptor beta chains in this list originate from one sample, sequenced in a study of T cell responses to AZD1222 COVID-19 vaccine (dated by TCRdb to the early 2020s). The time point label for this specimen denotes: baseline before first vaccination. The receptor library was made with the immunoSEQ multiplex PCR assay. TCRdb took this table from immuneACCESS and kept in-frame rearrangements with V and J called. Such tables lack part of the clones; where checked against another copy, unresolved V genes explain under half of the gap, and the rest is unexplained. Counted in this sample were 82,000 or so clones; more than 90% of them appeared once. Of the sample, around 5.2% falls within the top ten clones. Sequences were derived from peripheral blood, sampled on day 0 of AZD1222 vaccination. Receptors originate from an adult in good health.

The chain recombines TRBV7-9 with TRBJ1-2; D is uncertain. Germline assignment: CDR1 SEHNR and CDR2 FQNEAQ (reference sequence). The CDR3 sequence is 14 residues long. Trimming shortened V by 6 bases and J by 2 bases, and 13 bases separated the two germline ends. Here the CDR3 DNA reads TGTGCCAGCAGTCAGTTTACGCTGAACTATGGCTACACCTTC. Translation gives CASSQFTLNYGYTF.

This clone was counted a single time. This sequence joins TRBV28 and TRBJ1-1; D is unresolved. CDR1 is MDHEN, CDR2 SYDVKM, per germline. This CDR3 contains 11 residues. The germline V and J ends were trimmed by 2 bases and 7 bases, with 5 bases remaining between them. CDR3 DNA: TGTGCCAGCAGTTTAATCGATGAAGCTTTCTTT. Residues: CASSLIDEAFF.

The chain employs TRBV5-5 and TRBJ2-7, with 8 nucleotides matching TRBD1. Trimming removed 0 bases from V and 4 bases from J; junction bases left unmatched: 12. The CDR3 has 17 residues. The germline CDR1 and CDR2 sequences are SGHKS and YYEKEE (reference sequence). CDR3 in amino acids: CASSLGWTGNFLYEQYF. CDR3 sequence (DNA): TGTGCCAGCAGCTTGGGTTGGACAGGGAACTTCCTTTACGAGCAGTACTTC.

CDR3 coding DNA: TGTGCCAGCAGTGAGAGTTCGGGGGCACCTTATGGCTACACCTTC. Encoded protein: CASSESSGAPYGYTF. This sequence joins TRBV6-6 and TRBJ1-2, with D possibly matching TRBD1 (6 bases). CDR3 length: 15 residues. V was clipped by 5 bases and J by 5 bases, with 18 bases between them. The germline CDR1 and CDR2 sequences are MNHNY and SVGAGI (reference sequence).

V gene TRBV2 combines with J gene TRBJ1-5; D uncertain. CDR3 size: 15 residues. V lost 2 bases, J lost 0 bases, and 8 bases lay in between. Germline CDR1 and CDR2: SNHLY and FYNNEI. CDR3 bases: TGTGCCAGCAGTGAAATGGGGAATAGCAATCAGCCCCAGCATTTT. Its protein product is CASSEMGNSNQPQHF.

The CDR3 DNA follows: TGTGCCAGCAGTGATGAGGTCGGAAATTCACCCCTCCACTTT. This sequence encodes CASSDEVGNSPLHF. The chain combines TRBV6-1 with TRBJ1-6, with D uncertain. The CDR3 loop spans 14 amino acids. Germline lookup yields CDR1 MNHNS and CDR2 SASEGT. V was cut by 3 bases and J by 7 bases, with 10 bases left in between.

The CDR3 region has the DNA TGTGCCAGCAGTCCACCCCTCCCGGACTACGAGCAGTACTTC. Its translation is CASSPPLPDYEQYF. V usage is TRBV28 and J usage is TRBJ2-7; D uncertain. Germline loops: CDR1 MDHEN, CDR2 SYDVKM. V was pared by 5 bases and J by 3 bases, with 14 bases between. The CDR3 is 14 residues long.

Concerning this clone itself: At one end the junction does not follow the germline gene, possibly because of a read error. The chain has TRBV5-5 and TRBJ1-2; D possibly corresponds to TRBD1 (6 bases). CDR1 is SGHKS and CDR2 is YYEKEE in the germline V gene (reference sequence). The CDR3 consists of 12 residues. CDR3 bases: TGTGCCAGCAGCTACAGGGATGGAGTGGGGGCCTTC. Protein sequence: CASSYRDGVGAF.

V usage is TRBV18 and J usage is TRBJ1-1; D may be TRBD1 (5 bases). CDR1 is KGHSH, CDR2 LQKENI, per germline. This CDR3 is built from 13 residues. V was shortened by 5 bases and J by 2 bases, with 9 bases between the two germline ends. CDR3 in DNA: TGTGCCAGCTCATCGCAGGGAAACACTGAAGCTTTCTTT. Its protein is CASSSQGNTEAFF.

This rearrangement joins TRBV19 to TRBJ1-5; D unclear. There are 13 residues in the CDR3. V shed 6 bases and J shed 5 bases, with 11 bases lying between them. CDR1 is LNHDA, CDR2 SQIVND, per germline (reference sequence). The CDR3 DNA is TGTGCCAGTAGCCCCGTGCCAGATCAGCCCCAGCATTTT. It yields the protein CASSPVPDQPQHF.

The CDR3 nucleotides read TGTGCCAGCAGCTTGGGGACAGGGTCCTACGAGCAGTACTTC. Translated: CASSLGTGSYEQYF. This sequence joins TRBV11-2 and TRBJ2-7; 9 nucleotides align to TRBD1. The V and J ends lost 3 bases and 1 base, in that order; junction bases with no gene match: 1. Germline V gene lookup returns CDR1 SGHAT and CDR2 FQNNGV. The CDR3 sequence is 14 residues long.

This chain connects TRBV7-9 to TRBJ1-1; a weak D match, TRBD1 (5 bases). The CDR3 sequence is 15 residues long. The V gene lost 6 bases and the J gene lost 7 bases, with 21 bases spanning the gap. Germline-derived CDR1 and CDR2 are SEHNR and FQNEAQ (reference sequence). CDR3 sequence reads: CASSPPEGRSFEAFF. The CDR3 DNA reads TGTGCCAGCAGTCCCCCGGAGGGGAGATCATTTGAAGCTTTCTTT.

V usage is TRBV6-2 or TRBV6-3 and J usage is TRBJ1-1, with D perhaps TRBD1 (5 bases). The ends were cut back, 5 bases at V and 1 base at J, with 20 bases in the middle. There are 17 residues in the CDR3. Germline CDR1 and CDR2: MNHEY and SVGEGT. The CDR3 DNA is TGTGCCAGCAGTAGAGGGCCAAGCATGGGGCAGAACACTGAAGCTTTCTTT. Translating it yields CASSRGPSMGQNTEAFF.

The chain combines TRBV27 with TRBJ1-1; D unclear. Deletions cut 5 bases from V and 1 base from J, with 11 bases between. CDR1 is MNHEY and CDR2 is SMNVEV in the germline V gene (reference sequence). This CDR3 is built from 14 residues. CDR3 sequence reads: CASSTLKANTEAFF. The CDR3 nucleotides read TGTGCCAGCAGTACACTTAAAGCGAACACTGAAGCTTTCTTT.

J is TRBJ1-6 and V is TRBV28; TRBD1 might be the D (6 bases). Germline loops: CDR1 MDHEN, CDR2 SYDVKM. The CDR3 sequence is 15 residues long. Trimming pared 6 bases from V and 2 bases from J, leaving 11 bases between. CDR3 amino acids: CASRHRAAYNSPLHF. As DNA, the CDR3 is TGTGCCAGCAGACACAGGGCGGCCTATAATTCACCCCTCCACTTT.

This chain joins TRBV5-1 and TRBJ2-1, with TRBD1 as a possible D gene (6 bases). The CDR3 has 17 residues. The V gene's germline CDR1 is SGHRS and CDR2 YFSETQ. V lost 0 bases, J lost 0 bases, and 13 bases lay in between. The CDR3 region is CASSLGGTLTSYNEQFF. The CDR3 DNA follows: TGCGCCAGCAGCTTGGGGGGGACACTTACCTCCTACAATGAGCAGTTCTTC.

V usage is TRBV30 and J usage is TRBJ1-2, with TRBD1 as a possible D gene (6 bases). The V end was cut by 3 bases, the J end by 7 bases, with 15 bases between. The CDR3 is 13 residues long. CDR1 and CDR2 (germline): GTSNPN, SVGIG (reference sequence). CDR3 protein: CAWSDKGVFGYTF. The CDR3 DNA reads TGTGCCTGGAGCGATAAGGGGGTATTTGGCTACACCTTC.

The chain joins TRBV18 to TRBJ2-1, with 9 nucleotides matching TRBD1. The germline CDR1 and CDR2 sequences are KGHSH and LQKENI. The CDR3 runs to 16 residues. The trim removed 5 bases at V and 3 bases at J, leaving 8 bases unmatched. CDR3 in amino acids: CASSERGQGNYNEQFF. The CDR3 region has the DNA TGTGCCAGCTCAGAAAGGGGACAGGGTAACTACAATGAGCAGTTCTTC.

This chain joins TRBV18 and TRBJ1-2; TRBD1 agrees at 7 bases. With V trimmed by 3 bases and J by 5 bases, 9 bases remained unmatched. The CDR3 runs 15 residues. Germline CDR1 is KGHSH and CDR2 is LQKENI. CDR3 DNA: TGTGCCAGCTCACCGTACCCACAGGGGTCTTATGGCTACACCTTC. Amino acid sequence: CASSPYPQGSYGYTF.

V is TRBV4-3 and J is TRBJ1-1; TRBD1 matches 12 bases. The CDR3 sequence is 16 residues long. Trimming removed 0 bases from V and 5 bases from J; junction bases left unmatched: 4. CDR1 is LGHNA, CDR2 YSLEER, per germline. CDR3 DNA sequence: TGCGCCAGCAGCCAAGAGGGGACAGGGGGCGATACTGAAGCTTTCTTT. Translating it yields CASSQEGTGGDTEAFF.

The CDR3 nucleotides are TGCAGCGCGCAAAAGGGGGCAGAATCACCCCTCCACTTT. Amino acid sequence: CSAQKGAESPLHF. The V and J genes are TRBV29-1 and TRBJ1-6, with 7 bases identical to TRBD1. Germline V gene lookup returns CDR1 SQVTM and CDR2 ANQGSEA. V lost 7 bases and J lost 10; bases outside the gene matches: 10. This CDR3 is built from 13 residues.

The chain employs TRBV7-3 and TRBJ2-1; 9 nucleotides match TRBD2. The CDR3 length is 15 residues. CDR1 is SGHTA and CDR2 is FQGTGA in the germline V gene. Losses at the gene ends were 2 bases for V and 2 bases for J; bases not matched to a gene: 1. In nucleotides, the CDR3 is TGTGCCAGCAGCTTATTAGCGGGGGCCTACAATGAGCAGTTCTTC. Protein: CASSLLAGAYNEQFF.

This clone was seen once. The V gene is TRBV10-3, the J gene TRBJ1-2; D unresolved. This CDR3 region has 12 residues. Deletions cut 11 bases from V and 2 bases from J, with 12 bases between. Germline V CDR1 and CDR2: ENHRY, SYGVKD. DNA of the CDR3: TGTGCCTCCAGTGGGCCGAACTATGGCTACACCTTC. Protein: CASSGPNYGYTF.

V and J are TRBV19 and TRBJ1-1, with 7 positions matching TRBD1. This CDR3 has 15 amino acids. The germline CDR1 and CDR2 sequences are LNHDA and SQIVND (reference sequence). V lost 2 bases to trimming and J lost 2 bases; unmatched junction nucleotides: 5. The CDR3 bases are TGTGCCAGTAGTATATATCAGGGGGGAAACACTGAAGCTTTCTTT. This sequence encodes CASSIYQGGNTEAFF.

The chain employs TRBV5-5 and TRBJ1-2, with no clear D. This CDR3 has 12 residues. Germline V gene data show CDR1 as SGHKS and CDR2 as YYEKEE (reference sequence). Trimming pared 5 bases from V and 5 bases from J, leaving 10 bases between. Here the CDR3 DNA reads TGTGCCAGCAGGGCGGACGGGTATGGCTACACCTTC. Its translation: CASRADGYGYTF.

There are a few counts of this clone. The CDR3 DNA is TGTGCCAGCAGGCGCTACGACAGGGAAAATTCACCCCTCCACTTT. Protein product: CASRRYDRENSPLHF. The chain links TRBV5-4 to TRBJ1-6; 7 nucleotides match TRBD1. In germline, CDR1 is SGHNT, CDR2 YYREEE (reference sequence). With 5 bases clipped from V and 7 bases from J, the junction kept 9 bases outside the gene matches. The CDR3 consists of 15 residues.